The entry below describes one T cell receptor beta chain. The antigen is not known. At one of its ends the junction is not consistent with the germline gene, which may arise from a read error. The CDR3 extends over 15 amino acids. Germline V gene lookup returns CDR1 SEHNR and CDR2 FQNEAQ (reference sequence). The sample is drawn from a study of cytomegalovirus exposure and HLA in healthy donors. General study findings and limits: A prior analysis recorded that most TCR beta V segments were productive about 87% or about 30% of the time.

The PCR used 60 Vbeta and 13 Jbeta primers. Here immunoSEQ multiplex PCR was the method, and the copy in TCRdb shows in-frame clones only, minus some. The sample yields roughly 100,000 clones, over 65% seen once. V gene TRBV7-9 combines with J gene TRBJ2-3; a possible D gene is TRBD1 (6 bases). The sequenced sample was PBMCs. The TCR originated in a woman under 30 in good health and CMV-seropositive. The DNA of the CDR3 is TGTGTCAGCAGCTTAAGGGGGATTAGCACAGATACGCAGTATTTT. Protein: CVSSLRGISTDTQYF.